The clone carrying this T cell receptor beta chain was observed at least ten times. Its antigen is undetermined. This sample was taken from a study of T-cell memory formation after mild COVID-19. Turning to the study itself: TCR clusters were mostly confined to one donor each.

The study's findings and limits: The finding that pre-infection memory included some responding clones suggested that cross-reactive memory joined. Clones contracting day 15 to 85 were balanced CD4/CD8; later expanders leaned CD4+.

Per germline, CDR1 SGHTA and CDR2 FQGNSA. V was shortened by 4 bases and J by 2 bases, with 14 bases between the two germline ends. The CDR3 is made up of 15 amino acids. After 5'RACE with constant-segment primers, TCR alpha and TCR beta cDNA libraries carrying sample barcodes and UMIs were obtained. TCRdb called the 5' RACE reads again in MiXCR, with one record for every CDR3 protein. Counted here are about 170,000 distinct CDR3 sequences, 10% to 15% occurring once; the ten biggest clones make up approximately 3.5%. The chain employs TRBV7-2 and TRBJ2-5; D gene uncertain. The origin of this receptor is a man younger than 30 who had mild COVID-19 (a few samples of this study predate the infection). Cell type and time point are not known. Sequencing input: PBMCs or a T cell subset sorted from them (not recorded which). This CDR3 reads CASSSPERIQETQYF. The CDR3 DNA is TGTGCCAGCAGCTCCCCCGAGCGAATTCAAGAGACCCAGTACTTC. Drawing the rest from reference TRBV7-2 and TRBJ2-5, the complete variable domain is GAGVSQSPSNKVTEKGKDVELRCDPISGHTALYWYRQSLGQGLEFLIYFQGNSAPDKSGLPSDRFSAERTGGSVSTLTIQRTQQEDSAVYLCASSSPERIQETQYFGPGTRLLVL.